A selection of T cell receptor beta chains follows, all from one sample in a study of metastatic and nonmetastatic thyroid tumors. TCRdb reprocessed the PCR reads using MiXCR. Of about 21,000 clones listed, about 30% were seen once; the top ten hold approximately 20%. The sequencing sample was made of blood. The receptors stem from a female donor with papillary thyroid cancer or a benign thyroid nodule (not recorded which). Some clones in this sample may be carry-over from other donors' samples. CDR3s include the opening cysteine and the closing phenylalanine or tryptophan. The D gene is left open where the match is weak. Not all rows give a size; the values are once, few, many and, for expanded clones, a class.

J gene | D gene | clone size | V gene | CDR3 DNA | CDR3 protein
TRBJ1-6 | NA | many | TRBV20-1 | TGCAGTGCTAGACGAACAGGGACATATAATTCACCCCTCCACTTT | CSARRTGTYNSPLHF
TRBJ1-3 | TRBD1 | NA | TRBV6-5 | TGTGCCAGCAGTTACGACAGGGCCGGAAACACCATATATTTT | CASSYDRAGNTIYF
TRBJ1-5 | NA | NA | TRBV20-1 | TGCAGTGCTAGAGATCCCGAACAGGGATATCAGCCCCAGCATTTT | CSARDPEQGYQPQHF
TRBJ2-7 | TRBD1 | many | TRBV3-1 | TGTGCCAGCAGCAAAGTCCAGGGGGCCCCCGTTGAGCAGTACTTC | CASSKVQGAPVEQYF
TRBJ2-3 | NA | NA | TRBV5-1 | TGCCCCAGCAGCTTGGAGCAGGCCCTTAGGACAGATACGCAGTATTTT | CPSSLEQALRTDTQYF
TRBJ1-1 | TRBD1 | medium-sized | TRBV6-2/TRBV6-3 | TGTGCCATCCGCCTCGGAAAGACAGGGAGTAGATACACTGAAGCTTTCTTT | CAIRLGKTGSRYTEAFF
TRBJ2-7 | TRBD2 | NA | TRBV6-1 | TGTGCCAGCAGTGACGGGGGGACCTACGAGCAGTACTTC | CASSDGGTYEQYF
TRBJ1-3 | NA | many | TRBV19 | TGTGCCAGTACTGACGGGCCCTCCTCTGGAAACACCATATATTTT | CASTDGPSSGNTIYF
TRBJ2-1 | NA | many | TRBV27 | TGTGCCAGCAGCGCCCGTAGACTCAATGAGCAGTTCTTC | CASSARRLNEQFF
TRBJ1-2 | NA | NA | TRBV2 | TGTGCCAGCAGCCCCTTTTCAGGGTCCTCTCGTGGCTACACCTTC | CASSPFSGSSRGYTF
TRBJ1-1 | TRBD1 | many | TRBV7-3 | TGTGCCAGCAGCCCAGGGGGTCGCACTGAAGCTTTCTTT | CASSPGGRTEAFF
TRBJ2-5 | TRBD2 | many | TRBV20-1 | TGCAGTGCTAGTTCGACTAGCGGGAGCCCGGAGACCCAGTACTTC | CSASSTSGSPETQYF
TRBJ1-2 | TRBD1 | many | TRBV29-1 | TGCAGCGTCCTTGGGGGGGACAGGGCGAACTATGGCTACACCTTC | CSVLGGDRANYGYTF
TRBJ2-7 | NA | few | TRBV2 | TGTGCCAGCAGGTCCAGGGGGGATTCCTACGAGCAGTACTTC | CASRSRGDSYEQYF
TRBJ2-7 | NA | medium-sized | TRBV20-1 | TGCAGTGCTAGAGTGGCCAACTACGAGCAGTACTTC | CSARVANYEQYF
TRBJ2-3 | NA | NA | TRBV24-1 | TGTGCCACCAGTGATTTGCCCCGGGGGGCGGTTGACACAGATACGCAGTATTTT | CATSDLPRGAVDTDTQYF
TRBJ1-3 | NA | few | TRBV20-1 | TGCAGTGCTACCGAGGGGCCCTTTGTAAACACCATATATTTT | CSATEGPFVNTIYF
TRBJ1-4 | TRBD1 | NA | TRBV4-3 | TGCGCCAGCAGCCAGTGGACAGGGTCAAATGAAAAACTGTTTTTT | CASSQWTGSNEKLFF
TRBJ1-4 | NA | medium-sized | TRBV7-2 | TGTGCCAGCAGCGCAACGCCCCCTGGTCACCCTAATGAAAAACTGTTTTTT | CASSATPPGHPNEKLFF
TRBJ2-7 | TRBD2 | medium-sized | TRBV11-2 | TGTGCCAGCAGCCAAGAAGGAGGACTAGCGGGAGTCGGGCAGTACTTC | CASSQEGGLAGVGQYF
TRBJ2-1 | NA | medium-sized | TRBV29-1 | TGCAGCGTTGAAGATATCCCGACAGGTTCCTACAATGAGCAGTTCTTC | CSVEDIPTGSYNEQFF
TRBJ1-3 | NA | many | TRBV6-1 | TGTGCCAGCAGCCGGACCACAGGGTTCTTTGCAAACACCATATATTTT | CASSRTTGFFANTIYF
TRBJ2-7 | NA | NA | TRBV7-6 | TGTGCCAGCAGCTTTGTAGAGAGCTCCTACGAGCAGTACTTC | CASSFVESSYEQYF
TRBJ2-5 | TRBD2 | NA | TRBV7-2 | TGTGCCAGCAGCTTGCGGGAGAGGAGGCAAGAGACCCAGTACTTC | CASSLRERRQETQYF
TRBJ2-7 | NA | many | TRBV6-5 | TGTGCCAGCAGTTACTCGACAGGAAGGGTGACCTACGAGCAGTACTTC | CASSYSTGRVTYEQYF
TRBJ2-3 | NA | many | TRBV29-1 | TGCAGCGTTGCGGGGCTGAGCACAGATACGCAGTATTTT | CSVAGLSTDTQYF
TRBJ2-1 | TRBD1 | few | TRBV12-3/TRBV12-4 | TGTGCCAGCAGTTGGGACAGGGGAAACAATGAGCAGTTCTTC | CASSWDRGNNEQFF
TRBJ2-1 | TRBD2 | many | TRBV7-3 | TGTGCCAGCAGCTTAAGGAAAAAGACTAGCGGGGTGGCGGGCAATGAGCAGTTCTTC | CASSLRKKTSGVAGNEQFF
TRBJ2-7 | TRBD1 | many | TRBV7-2 | TGTGCCAGCAGCTCCCGGGACAGGGGGCGCGAGCAGTACTTC | CASSSRDRGREQYF
TRBJ2-7 | TRBD1 | once | TRBV7-9 | TGTGACAGCAGCCAAGGGGGCGAGTACGAGCTGTACTTC | CDSSQGGEYELYF
TRBJ2-7 | NA | NA | TRBV5-1 | TGCGCCAGCAGCGCTGACAGCGGTCTTGTCGAGCAGTACTTC | CASSADSGLVEQYF
TRBJ1-4 | NA | many | TRBV5-1 | TGCGCCAGCAGCGGGGTGGAGGAAAAACTGTTTTTT | CASSGVEEKLFF
TRBJ1-1 | NA | NA | TRBV19 | TGTGCCAGTAGTATATGGGCTATCTCCCCCCCGAACACTGAAGCTTTCTTT | CASSIWAISPPNTEAFF
TRBJ2-7 | NA | NA | TRBV28 | TGTGCCAGCAGCTCCGGGACAACCTACGAGCAGTACTTC | CASSSGTTYEQYF
TRBJ1-4 | TRBD1 | many | TRBV7-9 | TGTGCCAGCAGCTTCCGGACAGGGAGTCTAGAAAAACTGTTTTTT | CASSFRTGSLEKLFF
TRBJ2-5 | TRBD1 | few | TRBV6-2/TRBV6-3 | TGTGCCAGCAGTTACACATTGGGGACAGGGGAAGAGACCCAGTACTTC | CASSYTLGTGEETQYF
TRBJ2-6 | NA | NA | TRBV6-2/TRBV6-3 | TGTGCCAGCAGTGCAAAGGGGTCTGGGGCCAACGTCCTGACTTTC | CASSAKGSGANVLTF
TRBJ2-1 | NA | NA | TRBV20-1 | TGCAGTGCTCAGACAGGAGTTTCCTACAATGAGCAGTTCTTC | CSAQTGVSYNEQFF
TRBJ1-1 | NA | NA | TRBV6-2/TRBV6-3 | TGTGCCAGCACCCACGGACAGAGCACTGAAGCTTTCTTT | CASTHGQSTEAFF
TRBJ2-1 | NA | many | TRBV5-6 | TGTGCCAGCAGCCTCCGGGACCGATACTCCCATGAGCAGTTCTTC | CASSLRDRYSHEQFF
TRBJ2-1 | TRBD2 | NA | TRBV19 | TGTGCCAGCAGCTTACGACCAGCGGGAGGGGGCTACAATGAGCAGTTCTTC | CASSLRPAGGGYNEQFF
TRBJ2-7 | TRBD1 | few | TRBV6-1 | TGTGCCAGCAAGCTTGGGACAGGGGTGTACGAGCAGTACTTC | CASKLGTGVYEQYF
TRBJ2-1 | NA | many | TRBV27 | TGTGCCAGCAGTTTTGGCCGGACTGAGCAGTTCTTC | CASSFGRTEQFF
TRBJ2-3 | TRBD2 | many | TRBV4-2 | TGTGCCAGCAGCCTCCGAGGGGGACTAGCGGGGGCCACAGATACGCAGTATTTT | CASSLRGGLAGATDTQYF
TRBJ2-1 | TRBD2 | medium-sized | TRBV7-2 | TGTGCCAGCAGCCACACTAGCGGGAGGGCTGGCCAGTTCTTC | CASSHTSGRAGQFF
TRBJ2-7 | NA | NA | TRBV25-1 | TGTGCCAGCAGCGGGTACAGGACCTACGAGCAGAACTTC | CASSGYRTYEQNF
TRBJ2-3 | TRBD1 | many | TRBV6-1 | TGTGCCAGCGGGACAGGGGGCCTTACAGATACGCAGTATTTT | CASGTGGLTDTQYF